The clone carrying this T cell receptor (beta chain) was detected many times. The CDR3 totals 13 residues. Trimming took off 3 bases at V and 4 bases at J, with 10 bases between the two ends. Per the germline V gene, CDR1 is SGHKS and CDR2 is YYEKEE (reference sequence). Each CDR3 protein is one row after TCRdb ran MiXCR on the 5' RACE reads. The sample consists of about 350,000 distinct CDR3 sequences, around a fifth of them appearing once. The data derive from a study of T-cell memory formation after mild COVID-19. Background on the study: Largely donor-specific TCR clusters were found.

The sequence derives from a young man who had mild COVID-19 (a few samples of this study predate the infection). Cell type and time point are not known. V is TRBV5-5 and J is TRBJ1-2; a weak D match, TRBD1 (5 bases). The sequencing input was PBMCs or a T cell subset sorted from them (not recorded which). For the CDR3, the DNA is TGTGCCAGCAGCTGGGACTTGGGCTATGGCTACACCTTC. Protein: CASSWDLGYGYTF.